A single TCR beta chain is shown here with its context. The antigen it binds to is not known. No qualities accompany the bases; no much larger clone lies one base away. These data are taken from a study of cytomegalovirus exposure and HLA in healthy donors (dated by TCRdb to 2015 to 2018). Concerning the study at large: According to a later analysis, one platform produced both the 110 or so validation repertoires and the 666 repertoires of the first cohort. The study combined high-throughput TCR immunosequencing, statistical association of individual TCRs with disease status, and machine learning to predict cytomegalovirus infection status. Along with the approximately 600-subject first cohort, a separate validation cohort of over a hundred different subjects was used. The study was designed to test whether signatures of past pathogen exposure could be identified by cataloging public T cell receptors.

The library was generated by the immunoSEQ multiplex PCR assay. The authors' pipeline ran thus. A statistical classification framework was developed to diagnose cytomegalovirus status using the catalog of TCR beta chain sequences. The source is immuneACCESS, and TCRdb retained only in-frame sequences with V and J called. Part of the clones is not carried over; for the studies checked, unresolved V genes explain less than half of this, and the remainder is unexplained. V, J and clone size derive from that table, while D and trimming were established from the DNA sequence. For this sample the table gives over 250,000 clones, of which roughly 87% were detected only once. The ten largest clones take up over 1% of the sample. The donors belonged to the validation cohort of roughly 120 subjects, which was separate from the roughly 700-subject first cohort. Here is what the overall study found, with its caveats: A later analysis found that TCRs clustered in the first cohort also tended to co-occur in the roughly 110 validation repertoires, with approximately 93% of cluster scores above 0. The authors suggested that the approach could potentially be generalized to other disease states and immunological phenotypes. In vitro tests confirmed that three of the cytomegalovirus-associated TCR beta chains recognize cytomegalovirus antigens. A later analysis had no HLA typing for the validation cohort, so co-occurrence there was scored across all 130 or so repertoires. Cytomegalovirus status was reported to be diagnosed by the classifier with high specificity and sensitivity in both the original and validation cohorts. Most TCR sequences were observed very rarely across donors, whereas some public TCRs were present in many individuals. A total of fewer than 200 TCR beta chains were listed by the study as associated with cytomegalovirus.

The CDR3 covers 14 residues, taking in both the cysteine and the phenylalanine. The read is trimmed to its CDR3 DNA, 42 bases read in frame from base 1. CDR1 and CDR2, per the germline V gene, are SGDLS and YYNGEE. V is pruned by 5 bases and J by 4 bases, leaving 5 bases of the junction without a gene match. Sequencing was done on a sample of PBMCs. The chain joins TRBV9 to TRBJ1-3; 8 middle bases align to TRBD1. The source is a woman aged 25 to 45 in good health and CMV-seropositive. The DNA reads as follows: TGTGCCAGCAGATCCGACAGGGGAGGAAACACCATATATTTT. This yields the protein CASRSDRGGNTIYF.